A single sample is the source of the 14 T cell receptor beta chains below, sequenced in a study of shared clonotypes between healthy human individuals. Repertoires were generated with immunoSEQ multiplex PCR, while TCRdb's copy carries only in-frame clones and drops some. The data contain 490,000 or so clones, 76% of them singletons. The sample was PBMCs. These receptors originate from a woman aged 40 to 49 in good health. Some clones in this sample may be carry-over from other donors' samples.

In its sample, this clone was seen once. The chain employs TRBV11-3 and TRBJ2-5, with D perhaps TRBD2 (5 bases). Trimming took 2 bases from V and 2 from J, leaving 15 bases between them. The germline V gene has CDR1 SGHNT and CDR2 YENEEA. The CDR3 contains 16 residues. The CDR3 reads CASSLSSGGGQETQYF. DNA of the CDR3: TGTGCCAGCAGCTTATCCTCGGGTGGCGGGCAAGAGACCCAGTACTTC.

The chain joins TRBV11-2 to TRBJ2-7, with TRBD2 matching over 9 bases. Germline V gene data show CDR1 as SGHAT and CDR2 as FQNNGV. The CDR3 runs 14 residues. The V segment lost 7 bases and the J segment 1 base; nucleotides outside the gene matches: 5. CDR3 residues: CASNPLAGSYEQYF. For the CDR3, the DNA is TGTGCCAGCAACCCGCTAGCGGGATCCTACGAGCAGTACTTC.

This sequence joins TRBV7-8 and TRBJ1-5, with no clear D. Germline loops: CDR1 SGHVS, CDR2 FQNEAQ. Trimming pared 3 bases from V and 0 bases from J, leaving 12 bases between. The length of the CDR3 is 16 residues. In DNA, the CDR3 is TGTGCCAGCAGCTTGGGCCTCCAAGCTAGCAATCAGCCCCAGCATTTT. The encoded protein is CASSLGLQASNQPQHF.

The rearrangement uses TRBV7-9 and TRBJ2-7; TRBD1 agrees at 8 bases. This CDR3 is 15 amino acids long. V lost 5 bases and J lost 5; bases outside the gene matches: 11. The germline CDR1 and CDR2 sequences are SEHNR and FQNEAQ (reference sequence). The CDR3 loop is CASSQADRAGDEQYF. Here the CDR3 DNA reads TGTGCCAGCAGCCAAGCGGACAGGGCTGGAGACGAGCAGTACTTC.

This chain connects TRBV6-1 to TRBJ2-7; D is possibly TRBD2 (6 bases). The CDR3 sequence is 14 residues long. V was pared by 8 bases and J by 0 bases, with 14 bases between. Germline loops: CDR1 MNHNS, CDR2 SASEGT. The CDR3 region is CASSGRELSYEQYF. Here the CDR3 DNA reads TGTGCCAGCTCAGGGCGGGAACTCTCCTACGAGCAGTACTTC.

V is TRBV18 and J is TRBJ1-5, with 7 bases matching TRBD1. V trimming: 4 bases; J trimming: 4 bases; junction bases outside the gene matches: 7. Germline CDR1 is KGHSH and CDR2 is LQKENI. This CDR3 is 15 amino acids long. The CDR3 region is CASSLGTVGNQPQHF. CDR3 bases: TGTGCCAGCTCACTAGGGACAGTCGGGAATCAGCCCCAGCATTTT.

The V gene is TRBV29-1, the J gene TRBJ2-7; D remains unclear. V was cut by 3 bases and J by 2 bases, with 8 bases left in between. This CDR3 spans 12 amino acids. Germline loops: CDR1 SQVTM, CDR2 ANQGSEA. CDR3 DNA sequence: TGCAGCGTTGAGGTCGGTACCTACGAGCAGTACTTC. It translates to CSVEVGTYEQYF.

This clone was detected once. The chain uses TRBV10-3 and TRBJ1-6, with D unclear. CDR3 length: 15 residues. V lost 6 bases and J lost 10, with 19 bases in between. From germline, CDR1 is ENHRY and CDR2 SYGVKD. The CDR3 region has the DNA TGTGCCATCAGGGGCTCGGTGTCGAATGGGTCACCCCTCCACTTT. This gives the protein CAIRGSVSNGSPLHF.

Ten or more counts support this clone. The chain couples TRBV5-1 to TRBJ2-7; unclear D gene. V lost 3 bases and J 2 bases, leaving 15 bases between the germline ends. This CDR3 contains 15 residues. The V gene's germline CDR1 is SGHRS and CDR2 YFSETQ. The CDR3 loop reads CASSWEATVTYEQYF. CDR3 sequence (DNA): TGCGCCAGCAGCTGGGAAGCTACAGTTACCTACGAGCAGTACTTC.

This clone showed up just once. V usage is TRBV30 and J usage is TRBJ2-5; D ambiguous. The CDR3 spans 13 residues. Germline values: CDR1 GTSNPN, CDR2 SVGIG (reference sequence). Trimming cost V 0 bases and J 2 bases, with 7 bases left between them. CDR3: CAWSVGPQETQYF. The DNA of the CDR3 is TGTGCCTGGAGTGTTGGTCCTCAAGAGACCCAGTACTTC.

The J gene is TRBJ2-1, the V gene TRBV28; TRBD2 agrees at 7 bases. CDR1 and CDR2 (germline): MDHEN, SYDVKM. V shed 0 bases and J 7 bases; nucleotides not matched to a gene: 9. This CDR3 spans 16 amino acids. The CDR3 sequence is CASSLCAGAGENEQFF. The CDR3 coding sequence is TGTGCCAGCAGTTTATGCGCGGGAGCTGGGGAAAATGAGCAGTTCTTC.

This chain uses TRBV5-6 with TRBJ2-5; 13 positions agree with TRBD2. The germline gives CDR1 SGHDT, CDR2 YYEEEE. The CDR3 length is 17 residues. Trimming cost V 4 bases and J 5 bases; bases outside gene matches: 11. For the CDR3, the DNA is TGTGCCAGCAGCGGACGGACTAGCGGGAGTTGGGCGGAGACCCAGTACTTC. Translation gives CASSGRTSGSWAETQYF. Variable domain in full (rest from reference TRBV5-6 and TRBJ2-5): DAGVTQSPTHLIKTRGQQVTLRCSPKSGHDTVSWYQQALGQGPQFIFQYYEEEERQRGNFPDRFSGHQFPNYSSELNVNALLLGDSALYLCASSGRTSGSWAETQYFGPGTRLLVL.

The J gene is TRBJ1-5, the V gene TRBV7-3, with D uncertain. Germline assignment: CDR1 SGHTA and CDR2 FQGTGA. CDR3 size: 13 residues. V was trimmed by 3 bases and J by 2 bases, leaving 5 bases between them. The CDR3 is CASSLGRNQPQHF. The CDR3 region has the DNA TGTGCCAGCAGCTTGGGCCGCAATCAGCCCCAGCATTTT.

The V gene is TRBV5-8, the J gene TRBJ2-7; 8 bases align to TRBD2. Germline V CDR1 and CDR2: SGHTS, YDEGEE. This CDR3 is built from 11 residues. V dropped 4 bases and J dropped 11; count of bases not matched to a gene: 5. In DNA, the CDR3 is TGTGCCAGCAGCCACGGGACTAGGGAGTACTTC. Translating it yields CASSHGTREYF.